This is a list of T cell receptor beta chains from one sample in a study of T cell repertoires in cytomegalovirus infection. TCRdb reprocessed the reads via MiXCR and lists one record per CDR3 protein. The repertoire holds about 740,000 distinct CDR3 sequences, with roughly 35% as singletons. Sequenced material: PBMCs. These receptors were collected from a human donor in good health (CMV status not recorded). Some clones in this sample may be carry-over from other donors' samples. The CDR3 runs from the conserved cysteine through the conserved F or W. D genes are given only for firm matches. A row's size may be missing; if present it is once, few, many or a size class.

V,D,J,size,DNA,CDR3
TRBV19,NA,TRBJ1-4,few,TGTGCCAGCAGTAACGGGTTGGGGAGCGCTGAAAAACTGTTTTTT,CASSNGLGSAEKLFF
TRBV10-3,NA,TRBJ2-7,NA,TGTGCCATCAGTGACGAAGGAAAAAGGTGGGAGCAGTACTTC,CAISDEGKRWEQYF
TRBV7-9,NA,TRBJ2-3,NA,TGTGCCAGCAGCTTAGGAACAGATACGAAGTATTTT,CASSLGTDTKYF
TRBV20-1,TRBD2,TRBJ2-7,few,TGCAGTGCTCCGGGACTAGGATACGAGCAGTACTTC,CSAPGLGYEQYF
TRBV28,TRBD1,TRBJ1-6,few,TGTGCCAGCAGGAAGACAGGGTCAGATGTATCACCCCTCCACTTT,CASRKTGSDVSPLHF
TRBV2,TRBD1,TRBJ2-1,few,TGTGCCAGCGAAATAGGGGACAGGTACAATGAGCAGTTCTTC,CASEIGDRYNEQFF
TRBV7-2,NA,TRBJ1-1,many,TGTGCCAGCAGCCTCTATACGGGGAACACTGAAGCTTTCTTT,CASSLYTGNTEAFF
TRBV12-3/TRBV12-4,TRBD1,TRBJ1-2,few,TGTGCCAGCAGTTCCCTTCGACAGGGGGCTTTTTCTGATGGCTACACCTTC,CASSSLRQGAFSDGYTF
TRBV5-5,TRBD2,TRBJ2-7,NA,TGTGCCAGCAGCTTCCAAGCGGGGGGACCCGAGCAGTACTTC,CASSFQAGGPEQYF
TRBV29-1,NA,TRBJ1-1,once,TGCAGCGTTGATCGAAGTAAGGTAGGGACTGAAGCTTTCTTT,CSVDRSKVGTEAFF
TRBV7-8,NA,TRBJ1-4,few,TGTGCCAGCAGCTCGGGACTCCAGGCAACTAATGAAAAACTGTTTTTT,CASSSGLQATNEKLFF
TRBV7-8,TRBD1,TRBJ1-2,NA,TGTGCCAGCAGCTATCGGACAGGGCTTAACTATGGCTACACCTTC,CASSYRTGLNYGYTF
TRBV10-3,NA,TRBJ1-1,NA,TGTGCCATCAGTGAGAAGGGGATTGAAGCTTTCTTT,CAISEKGIEAFF
TRBV19,NA,TRBJ2-5,NA,TGTGCCACACTCCCAGGGTTCCAAGAGACCCAGTACTTC,CATLPGFQETQYF
TRBV10-3,NA,TRBJ1-1,once,TGTGCCATCAAAAGGGAGAACACTGAAGCTTTCTTT,CAIKRENTEAFF
TRBV6-5,NA,TRBJ1-4,NA,TGTGCCAGCAGTTACTCGGGCAGTTCCGATGAAAAACTGTTTTTT,CASSYSGSSDEKLFF
TRBV7-8,NA,TRBJ1-2,many,TGTGCCAGCAGCTTAGACCAGACAGTGATCTATGGCTACACCTTC,CASSLDQTVIYGYTF
TRBV20-1,TRBD2,TRBJ2-5,NA,TGCAGTGCTAGAGTACTAGCGGGGGGCTACCAAGAGACCCAGTACTTC,CSARVLAGGYQETQYF
TRBV11-2,NA,TRBJ1-5,NA,TGTGCCAGCAGCTTAGAGCCAAATCAGCCCCAGCATTTT,CASSLEPNQPQHF
TRBV28,NA,TRBJ1-5,NA,TGTGCCAGCAGAGAGGGGACGGGTAATAGCAATCAGCCCCAGCATTTT,CASREGTGNSNQPQHF
TRBV7-8,NA,TRBJ2-6,few,TGTGCCAGCAGCCCCCGCACCCGAGGGCACAGGGCCAACGTCCTGACTTTC,CASSPRTRGHRANVLTF
TRBV20-1,NA,TRBJ2-1,NA,TGCAGTGCTCACCTCGGCTCGTCCAATGAGCAGTTCTTC,CSAHLGSSNEQFF
TRBV20-1,NA,TRBJ1-2,NA,TGCAGTGCCTACCCCCTAAAAGGGGCCCAAGGGGTCGGCTACACCTTC,CSAYPLKGAQGVGYTF
TRBV28,TRBD2,TRBJ2-3,NA,TGTGCCAACAGTGAACTAGCGCGGACAGATACGCAGTATTTT,CANSELARTDTQYF
TRBV6-1,TRBD1,TRBJ1-6,NA,TGTGCCAGCAGTGCCGGGACAGATAATTCACCCCTCCACTTT,CASSAGTDNSPLHF
TRBV20-1,TRBD2,TRBJ2-7,few,TGCAGTGCTAGGCCGGGGGGGAGCTCCTACGAGCAGTACTTC,CSARPGGSSYEQYF
TRBV28,NA,TRBJ2-1,NA,TGTGCCAGCAGGTCCCCGAGCTCCTACAATGAGCAGTTCTTC,CASRSPSSYNEQFF
TRBV28,TRBD1,TRBJ2-1,few,TGTGCCAGCACCTGGACAGGGGTCAATGAGCAGTTCTTC,CASTWTGVNEQFF
TRBV18,TRBD1,TRBJ1-1,NA,TGTGCCAGCTCACCCGGACAGGGGACTGAAGCTTTCTTT,CASSPGQGTEAFF
TRBV28,TRBD2,TRBJ2-1,few,TGTGCCCACACAACTAGCGGGTTGGGCAATGAGCAGTTCTTC,CAHTTSGLGNEQFF
TRBV4-2,TRBD2,TRBJ2-1,NA,TGTGCCAGCAGCCTAGGGACTACTCCATCCTACAATGAGCCGTTCTTC,CASSLGTTPSYNEPFF
TRBV19,NA,TRBJ1-5,NA,TGTGCCCTCGGAGAGGTGGGAAGCAATCAGCCCCAGCATTTT,CALGEVGSNQPQHF
TRBV10-2,NA,TRBJ1-3,few,TGCGCCAGCAGTCGGGAAAACTCTGGAAACACCATATATTTT,CASSRENSGNTIYF
TRBV10-3,TRBD1,TRBJ1-2,few,TGTGCCATCAGTGATCCGGGACAGGGGGGATGGAGCTACACCTTC,CAISDPGQGGWSYTF
TRBV7-2,TRBD2,TRBJ2-5,NA,TGTGCCAGCAGCTCCGGAGGTCTAGCGGGGGGGCCGGGAGAGACCCAGTACTTC,CASSSGGLAGGPGETQYF
TRBV11-2,NA,TRBJ2-3,many,TGTGCCAGCAGCTTAACCGGGGATACGCAGTATTTT,CASSLTGDTQYF
TRBV24-1,TRBD1,TRBJ2-4,NA,TGTGCCACCAGTGATTCCGGGACAGGGGTTAACATTCAGTACTTC,CATSDSGTGVNIQYF
TRBV7-2,NA,TRBJ2-6,many,TGTGCCAGCAGCTTCGGCTCTGGGGCCAACGTCCTGACTTTC,CASSFGSGANVLTF
TRBV7-9,TRBD1,TRBJ1-5,NA,TGTGCCAGCAGCTCCGGACAGGGTATATACAATCAGCCCCAGCATTTT,CASSSGQGIYNQPQHF
TRBV20-1,NA,TRBJ2-2,NA,TGCAGTGCTAGGGAAACTACAACCGGGGAGCTGTTTTTT,CSARETTTGELFF
TRBV19,TRBD1,TRBJ1-2,NA,TGTGCCAGTAGTCCCCCTCGGGCAGGGGGGAACTATGGCTACACCTTC,CASSPPRAGGNYGYTF
TRBV7-9,TRBD1,TRBJ1-2,NA,TGTGCCAGCAGCCCACGAGGACAGGGAGACTATGGCTACACCTTC,CASSPRGQGDYGYTF
TRBV7-9,NA,TRBJ1-2,NA,TGTGCCAGCGACGGACTAGATGACTATGGCTACACCTTC,CASDGLDDYGYTF
TRBV7-2,TRBD2,TRBJ2-2,many,TGTGCCAGCAGCCGCGGACTAGCGGGGAACACCGGGGAGCTGTTTTTT,CASSRGLAGNTGELFF
TRBV28,TRBD1,TRBJ2-7,NA,TGTGCCACCCTGGGGAGCGACAGGGGATACTACGAGCAGTACTTC,CATLGSDRGYYEQYF